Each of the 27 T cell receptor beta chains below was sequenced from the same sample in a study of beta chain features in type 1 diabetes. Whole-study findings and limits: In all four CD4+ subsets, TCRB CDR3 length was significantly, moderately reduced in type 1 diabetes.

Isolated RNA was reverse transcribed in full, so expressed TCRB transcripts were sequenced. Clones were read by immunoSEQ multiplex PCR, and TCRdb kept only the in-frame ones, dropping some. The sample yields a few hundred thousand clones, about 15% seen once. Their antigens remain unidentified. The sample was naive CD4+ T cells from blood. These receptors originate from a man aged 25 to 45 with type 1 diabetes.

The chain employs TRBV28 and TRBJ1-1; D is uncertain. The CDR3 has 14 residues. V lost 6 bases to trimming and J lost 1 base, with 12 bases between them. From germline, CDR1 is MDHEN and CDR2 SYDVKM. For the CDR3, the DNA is TGTGCCAGCAGGCCGGGGAGCCCGAACACTGAAGCTTTCTTT. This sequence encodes CASRPGSPNTEAFF. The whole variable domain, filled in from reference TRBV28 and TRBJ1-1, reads DVKVTQSSRYLVKRTGEKVFLECVQDMDHENMFWYRQDPGLGLRLIYFSYDVKMKEKGDIPEGYSVSREKKERFSLILESASTNQTSMYLCASRPGSPNTEAFFGQGTRLTVV.

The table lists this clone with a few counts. CDR3: CASSVVYFEQYF. As DNA, the CDR3 is TGTGCCAGCAGTGTGGTCTATTTCGAGCAGTACTTC. V is TRBV2 and J is TRBJ2-7; no reliable D call. This CDR3 is built from 12 residues. In germline, CDR1 is SNHLY, CDR2 FYNNEI. V shed 4 bases and J shed 6 bases, with 10 bases lying between them.

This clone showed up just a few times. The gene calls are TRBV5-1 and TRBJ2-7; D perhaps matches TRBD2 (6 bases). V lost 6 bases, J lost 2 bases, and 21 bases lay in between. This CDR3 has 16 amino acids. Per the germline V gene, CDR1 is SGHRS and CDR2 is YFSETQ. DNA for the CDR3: TGCGCCAGCAACTTCGGGGTCTACGGGGGAACCTACGAGCAGTACTTC. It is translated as CASNFGVYGGTYEQYF.

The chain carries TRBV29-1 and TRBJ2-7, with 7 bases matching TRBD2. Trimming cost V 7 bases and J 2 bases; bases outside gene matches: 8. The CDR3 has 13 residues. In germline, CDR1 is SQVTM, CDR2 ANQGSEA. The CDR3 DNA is TGCAGCGCGGGGAGGGAACCCACCTACGAGCAGTACTTC. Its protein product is CSAGREPTYEQYF.

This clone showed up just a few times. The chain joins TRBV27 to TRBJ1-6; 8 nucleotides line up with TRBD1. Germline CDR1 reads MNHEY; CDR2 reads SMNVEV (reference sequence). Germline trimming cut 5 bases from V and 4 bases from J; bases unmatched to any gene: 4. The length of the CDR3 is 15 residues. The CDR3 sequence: CASSPRTGYNSPLHF. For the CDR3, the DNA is TGTGCCAGCAGTCCAAGGACAGGGTATAATTCACCCCTCCACTTT.

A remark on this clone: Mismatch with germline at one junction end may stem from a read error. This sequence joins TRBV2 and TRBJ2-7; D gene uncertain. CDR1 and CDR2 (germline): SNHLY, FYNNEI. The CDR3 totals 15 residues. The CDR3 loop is CASREESLSSYEQYF. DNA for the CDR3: TGTGCCAGCAGGGAAGAAAGCTTAAGCTCCTACGAGCAGTACTTC.

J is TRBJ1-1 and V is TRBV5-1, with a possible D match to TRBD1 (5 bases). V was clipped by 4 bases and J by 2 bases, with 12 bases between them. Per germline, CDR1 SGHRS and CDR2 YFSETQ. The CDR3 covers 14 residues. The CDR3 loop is CASSPLTVNTEAFF. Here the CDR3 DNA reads TGCGCCAGCAGCCCACTGACAGTCAACACTGAAGCTTTCTTT.

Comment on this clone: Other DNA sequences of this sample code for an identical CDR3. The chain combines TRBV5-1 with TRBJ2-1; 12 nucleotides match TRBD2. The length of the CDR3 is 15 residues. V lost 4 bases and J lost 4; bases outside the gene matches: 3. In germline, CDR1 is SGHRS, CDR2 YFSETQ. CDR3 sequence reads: CASSPGTSGYNEQFF. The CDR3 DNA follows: TGCGCCAGCAGCCCAGGGACTAGCGGGTACAATGAGCAGTTCTTC. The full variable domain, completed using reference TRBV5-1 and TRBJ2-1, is KAGVTQTPRYLIKTRGQQVTLSCSPISGHRSVSWYQQTPGQGLQFLFEYFSETQRNKGNFPGRFSGRQFSNSRSEMNVSTLELGDSALYLCASSPGTSGYNEQFFGPGTRLTVL.

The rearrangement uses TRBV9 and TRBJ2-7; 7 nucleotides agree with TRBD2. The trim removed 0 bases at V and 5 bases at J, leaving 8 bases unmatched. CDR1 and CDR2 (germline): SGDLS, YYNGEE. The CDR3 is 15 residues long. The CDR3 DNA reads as TGTGCCAGCAGCGTAGAGTGGCGGGAGAGCGACGAGCAGTACTTC. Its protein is CASSVEWRESDEQYF. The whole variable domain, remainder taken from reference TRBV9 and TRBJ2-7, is DSGVTQTPKHLITATGQRVTLRCSPRSGDLSVYWYQQSLDQGLQFLIQYYNGEERAKGNILERFSAQQFPDLHSELNLSSLELGDSALYFCASSVEWRESDEQYFGPGTRLTVT.

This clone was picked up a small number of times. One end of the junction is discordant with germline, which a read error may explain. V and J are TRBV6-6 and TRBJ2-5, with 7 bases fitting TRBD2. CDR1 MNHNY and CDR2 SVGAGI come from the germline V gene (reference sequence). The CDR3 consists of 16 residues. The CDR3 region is CASSDSTWGGQETQYF. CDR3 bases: TGTGCCAGCAGTGACTCGACGTGGGGGGGGCAAGAGACCCAGTACTTC.

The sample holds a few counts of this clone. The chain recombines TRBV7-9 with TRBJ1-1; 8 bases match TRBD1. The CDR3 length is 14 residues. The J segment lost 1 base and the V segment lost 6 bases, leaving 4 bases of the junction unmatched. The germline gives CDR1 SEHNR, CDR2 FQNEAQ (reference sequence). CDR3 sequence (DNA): TGTGCCAGCAGTACCAGGGGGCGGAACACTGAAGCTTTCTTT. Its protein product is CASSTRGRNTEAFF. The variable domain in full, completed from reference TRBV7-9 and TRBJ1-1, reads DTGVSQNPRHKITKRGQNVTFRCDPISEHNRLYWYRQTLGQGPEFLTYFQNEAQLEKSRLLSDRFSAERPKGSFSTLEIQRTEQGDSAMYLCASSTRGRNTEAFFGQGTRLTVV.

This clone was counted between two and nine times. DNA of the CDR3: TGCGCCAGCAGGATCAACCCGGGACAGGGATTGTACGAGCAGTACTTC. This sequence encodes CASRINPGQGLYEQYF. The V call is TRBV4-1, the J call TRBJ2-7, with 9 bases that match TRBD1. Germline CDR1 MGHRA, CDR2 YSYEKL. With V trimmed by 6 bases and J by 4 bases, 13 bases remained unmatched. The CDR3 sequence is 16 residues long.

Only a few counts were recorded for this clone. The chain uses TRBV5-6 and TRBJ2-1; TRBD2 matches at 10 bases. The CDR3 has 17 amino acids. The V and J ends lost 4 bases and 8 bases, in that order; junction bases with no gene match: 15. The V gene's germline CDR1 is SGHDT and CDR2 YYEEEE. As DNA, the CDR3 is TGTGCCAGCAGCACCGCCAAGCGGGAGGGAAGGAACCATGAGCAGTTCTTC. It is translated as CASSTAKREGRNHEQFF.

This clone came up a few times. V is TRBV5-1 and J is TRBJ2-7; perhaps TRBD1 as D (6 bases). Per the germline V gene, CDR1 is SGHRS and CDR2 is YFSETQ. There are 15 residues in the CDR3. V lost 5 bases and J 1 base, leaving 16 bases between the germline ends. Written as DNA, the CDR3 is TGCGCCAGCAGTTCCGGGACAACCCTTTCCTACGAGCAGTACTTC. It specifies CASSSGTTLSYEQYF.

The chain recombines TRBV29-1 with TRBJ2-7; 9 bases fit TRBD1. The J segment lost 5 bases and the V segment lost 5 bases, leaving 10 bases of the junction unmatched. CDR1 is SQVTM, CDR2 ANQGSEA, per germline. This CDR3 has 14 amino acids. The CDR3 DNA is TGCAGCGTTCCCACAGGGGGCGGCAACGACGAGCAGTACTTC. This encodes CSVPTGGGNDEQYF.

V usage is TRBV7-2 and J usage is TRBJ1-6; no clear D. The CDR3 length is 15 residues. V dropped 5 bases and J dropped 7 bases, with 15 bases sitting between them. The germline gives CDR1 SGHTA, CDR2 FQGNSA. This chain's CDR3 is CASSPVIRQNSPLHF. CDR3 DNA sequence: TGTGCCAGCAGCCCCGTCATCCGTCAGAATTCACCCCTCCACTTT.

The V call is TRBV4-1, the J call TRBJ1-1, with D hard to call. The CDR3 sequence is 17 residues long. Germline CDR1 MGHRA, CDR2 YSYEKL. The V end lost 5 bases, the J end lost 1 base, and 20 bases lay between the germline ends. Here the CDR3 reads CASSFSSGVPGNTEAFF. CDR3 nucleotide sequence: TGCGCCAGCAGCTTCTCATCCGGGGTCCCTGGGAACACTGAAGCTTTCTTT.

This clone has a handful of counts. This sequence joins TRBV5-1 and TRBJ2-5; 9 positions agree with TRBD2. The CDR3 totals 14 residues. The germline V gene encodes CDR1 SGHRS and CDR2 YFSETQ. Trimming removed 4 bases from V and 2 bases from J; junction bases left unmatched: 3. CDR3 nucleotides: TGCGCCAGCAGCCAGACTAGCGGACAAGAGACCCAGTACTTC. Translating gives CASSQTSGQETQYF.

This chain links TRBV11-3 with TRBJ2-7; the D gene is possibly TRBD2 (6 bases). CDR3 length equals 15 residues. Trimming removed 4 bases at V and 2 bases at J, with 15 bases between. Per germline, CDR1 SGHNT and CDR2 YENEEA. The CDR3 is CASSYPGTRAYEQYF. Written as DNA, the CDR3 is TGTGCCAGCAGCTACCCCGGGACTCGGGCCTACGAGCAGTACTTC.

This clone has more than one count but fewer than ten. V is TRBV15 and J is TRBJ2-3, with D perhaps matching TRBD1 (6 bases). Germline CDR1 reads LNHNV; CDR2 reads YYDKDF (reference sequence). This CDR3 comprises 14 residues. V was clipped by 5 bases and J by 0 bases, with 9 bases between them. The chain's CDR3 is CATSAGASTDTQYF. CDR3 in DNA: TGTGCCACCAGCGCAGGGGCTAGCACAGATACGCAGTATTTT.

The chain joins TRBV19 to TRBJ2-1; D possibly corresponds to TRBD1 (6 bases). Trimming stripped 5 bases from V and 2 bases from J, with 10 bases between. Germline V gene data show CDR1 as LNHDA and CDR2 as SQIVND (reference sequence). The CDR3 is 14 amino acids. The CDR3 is CASSLGQTYNEQFF. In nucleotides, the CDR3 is TGTGCCAGTAGTCTAGGACAGACCTACAATGAGCAGTTCTTC.

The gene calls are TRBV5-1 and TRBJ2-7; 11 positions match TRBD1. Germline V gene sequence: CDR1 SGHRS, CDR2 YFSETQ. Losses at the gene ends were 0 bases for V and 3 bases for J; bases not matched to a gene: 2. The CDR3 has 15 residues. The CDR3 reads CASSLAGTGGYEQYF. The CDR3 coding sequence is TGCGCCAGCAGCTTGGCCGGGACAGGGGGCTACGAGCAGTACTTC.

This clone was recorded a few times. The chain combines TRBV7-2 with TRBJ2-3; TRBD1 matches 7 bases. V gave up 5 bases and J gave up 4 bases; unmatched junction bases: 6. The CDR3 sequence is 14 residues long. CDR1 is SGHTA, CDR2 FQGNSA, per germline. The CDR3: CASSPNRGPDTQYF. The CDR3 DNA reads TGTGCCAGCAGCCCAAACAGGGGTCCAGATACGCAGTATTTT.

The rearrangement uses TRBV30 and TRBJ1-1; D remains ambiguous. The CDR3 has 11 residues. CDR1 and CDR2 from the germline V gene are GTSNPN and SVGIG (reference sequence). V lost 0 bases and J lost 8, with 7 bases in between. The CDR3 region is CAWSVVAEAFF. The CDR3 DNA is TGTGCCTGGAGTGTGGTAGCCGAAGCTTTCTTT.

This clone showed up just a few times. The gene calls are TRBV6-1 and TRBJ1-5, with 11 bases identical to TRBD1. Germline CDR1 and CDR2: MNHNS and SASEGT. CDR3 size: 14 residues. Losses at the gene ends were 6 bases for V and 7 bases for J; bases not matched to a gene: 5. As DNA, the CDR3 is TGTGCCAGCAGCGGGACAGGGGGGACCCAGCCCCAGCATTTT. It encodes CASSGTGGTQPQHF.

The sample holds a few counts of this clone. CDR3 protein: CASSERQGTNYGYTF. In DNA, the CDR3 is TGTGCCAGCAGTGAGCGGCAGGGAACTAACTATGGCTACACCTTC. V is TRBV2 and J is TRBJ1-2; maybe TRBD1 (5 bases). Germline V CDR1 and CDR2: SNHLY, FYNNEI. CDR3 size: 15 residues. With 3 bases removed from V and 0 bases from J, the gap between germline ends came to 11 bases.

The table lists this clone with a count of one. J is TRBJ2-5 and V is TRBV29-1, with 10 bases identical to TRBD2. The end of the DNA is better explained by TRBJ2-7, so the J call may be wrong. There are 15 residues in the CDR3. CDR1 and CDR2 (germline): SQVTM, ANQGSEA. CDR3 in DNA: TGCAGCGTCCCTGGGGCTAGCGGGAGAACTGACGAGCAGTACTTC. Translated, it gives CSVPGASGRTDEQYF.